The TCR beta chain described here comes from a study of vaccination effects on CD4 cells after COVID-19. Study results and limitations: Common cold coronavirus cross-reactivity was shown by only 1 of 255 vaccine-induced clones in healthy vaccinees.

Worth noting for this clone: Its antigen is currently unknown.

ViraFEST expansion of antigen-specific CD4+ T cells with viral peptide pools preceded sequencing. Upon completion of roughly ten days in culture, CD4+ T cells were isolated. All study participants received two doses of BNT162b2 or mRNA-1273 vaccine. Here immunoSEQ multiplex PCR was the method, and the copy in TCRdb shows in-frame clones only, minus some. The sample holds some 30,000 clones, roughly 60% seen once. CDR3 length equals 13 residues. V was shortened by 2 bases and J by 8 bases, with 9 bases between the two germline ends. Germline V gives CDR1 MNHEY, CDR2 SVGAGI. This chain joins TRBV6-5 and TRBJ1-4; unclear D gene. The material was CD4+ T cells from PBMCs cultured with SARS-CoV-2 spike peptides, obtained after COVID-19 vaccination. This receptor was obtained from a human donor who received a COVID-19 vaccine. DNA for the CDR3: TGTGCCAGCAGTTACGACTCCTCCGAAAAACTGTTTTTT. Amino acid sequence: CASSYDSSEKLFF.